The following is a TCR beta chain sequence with its context. The sample belongs to a study of control samples from healthy donors and cancer patients. The CDR3 length is 17 residues. Trimming pared 4 bases from V and 0 bases from J, leaving 16 bases between. Germline V gives CDR1 LNHDA, CDR2 SQIVND (reference sequence). Libraries were prepared by immunoSEQ multiplex PCR; TCRdb keeps only in-frame clonotypes and omits some of them. Of around 93,000 clones in the sample, roughly 92% were seen once. Sequencing used blood. V usage is TRBV19 and J usage is TRBJ2-1; D may be TRBD2 (6 bases). The receptor's source is a human donor in good health. The donor label of this sample is uncertain. DNA of the CDR3: TGTGCCAGTAGTAACAAGCCGGGACTTATCTCCTACAATGAGCAGTTCTTC. Protein sequence: CASSNKPGLISYNEQFF.